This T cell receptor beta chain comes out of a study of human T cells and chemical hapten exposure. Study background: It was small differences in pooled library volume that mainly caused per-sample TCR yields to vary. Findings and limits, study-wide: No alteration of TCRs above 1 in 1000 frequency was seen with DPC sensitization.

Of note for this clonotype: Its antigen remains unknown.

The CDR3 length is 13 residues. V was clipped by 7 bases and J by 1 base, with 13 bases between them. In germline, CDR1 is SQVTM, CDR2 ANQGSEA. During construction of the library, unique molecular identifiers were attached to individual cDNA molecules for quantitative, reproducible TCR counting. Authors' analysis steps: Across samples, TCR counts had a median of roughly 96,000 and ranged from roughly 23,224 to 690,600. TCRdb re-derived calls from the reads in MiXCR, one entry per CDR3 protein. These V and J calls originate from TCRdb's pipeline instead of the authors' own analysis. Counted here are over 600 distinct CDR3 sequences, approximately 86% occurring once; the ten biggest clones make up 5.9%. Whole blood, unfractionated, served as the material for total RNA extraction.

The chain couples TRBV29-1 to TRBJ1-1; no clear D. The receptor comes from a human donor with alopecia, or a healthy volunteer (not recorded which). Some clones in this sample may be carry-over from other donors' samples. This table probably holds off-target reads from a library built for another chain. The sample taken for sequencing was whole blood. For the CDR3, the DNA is TGCAGCGCCTTGAACACCGCGAACACTGAAGCTTTCTTT. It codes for CSALNTANTEAFF.